This TCR beta chain was recorded in a study of T cell clonotyping in hematopoietic cell transplantation. Points from the study as a whole: Recipient TCR diversity dropped after transplant; expanded clonotypes rose from day 30 to 180. Few recipient clonotypes overlapped donors; over 95% were de novo at given depth. Without cell sorting, CD4 versus CD8 contributions remain unresolved. Graft donor and pretransplant recipient Inverse Simpson Index values predicted broader posttransplant TCR diversity.

The V and J ends lost 1 base and 0 bases respectively, with 9 bases between them. The length of the CDR3 is 16 residues. Germline V lookup: CDR1 LGHNA, CDR2 YNFKEQ. On this clone: Its specificity is not known.

Sequencing was performed with immunoSEQ multiplex PCR; in TCRdb, only in-frame clones are kept and a portion is missing. This table holds approximately 10,000 clones, approximately 90% found once. V gene TRBV4-2 combines with J gene TRBJ2-2, with D tentatively TRBD2 (5 bases). Source material: peripheral blood mononuclear cells. The clonotype comes from a woman aged 45-60 years in good health. Some clones in this sample may be carry-over from other donors' samples. The CDR3 DNA follows: TGTGCCAGCAGCCAAGCGAGGGTTTCGAACACCGGGGAGCTGTTTTTT. As protein: CASSQARVSNTGELFF.